The sample holds one count of the clone carrying this TCR beta chain. Its antigen is unidentified. Clones were read by immunoSEQ multiplex PCR, and TCRdb kept only the in-frame ones, dropping some. This sample carries roughly 120,000 clones, approximately 90% of them seen once, and the ten largest clones take more than 7%. These data belong to a study of T cell responses to AZD1222 COVID-19 vaccine. General study findings and limits: Researchers report vaccine-associated CD4 TCRs spanning spike, with dominance at 160-218 and 743-854. Of the AZD1222 recipients, only five to seven were seropositive at baseline. Reports say nearly half of spike-specific TCRs go after unmutated variant regions.

Germline trimming cut 3 bases from V and 5 bases from J; bases unmatched to any gene: 11. The CDR3 consists of 16 residues. Looked up from germline, CDR1 is LNHDA and CDR2 is SQIVND (reference sequence). The source was peripheral blood, collected 28 days after the second AZD1222 dose. The gene calls are TRBV19 and TRBJ2-7; TRBD1 aligns across 9 bases. The receptor comes from an adult who received the AZD1222 COVID-19 vaccine. The CDR3 DNA reads TGTGCCAGTAGTATGCCCCCGGGACAGGGTCTCAACGAGCAGTACTTC. It encodes CASSMPPGQGLNEQYF.